One and the same sample provided the 27 T cell receptor beta chains below, sequenced in a study of blood T cell repertoires in COVID-19. This table comes from immunoSEQ multiplex PCR, and its TCRdb copy is limited to in-frame clones, with some not included. The repertoire holds some 460,000 clones, 75% to 90% seen once, with about 4.5% in the top ten. Sequenced sample: peripheral blood. The receptors come from a young woman with acute or convalescent COVID-19.

The V gene is TRBV1, the J gene TRBJ2-6; the table's D gene call, TRBD2, was not cross checked with the DNA. TRBV1 is termed a pseudogene. The CDR3 spans 20 residues. The CDR3 spells CTSSQVYGWDYTSGANVLTF. The CDR3 DNA reads TGCACCAGCAGCCAAGTTTATGGCTGGGACTACACCTCTGGGGCCAACGTCCTGACTTTC.

The rearrangement joins TRBV4-1 to TRBJ2-1, with 7 bases fitting TRBD1. This CDR3 spans 15 amino acids. The germline V gene has CDR1 MGHRA and CDR2 YSYEKL. Unmatched junction bases numbered 4, after V lost 3 bases and J lost 2 bases. The DNA of the CDR3 is TGCGCCAGCAGCCAGGACAGGACCACCTACAATGAGCAGTTCTTC. Translated, it gives CASSQDRTTYNEQFF.

V and J are TRBV5-6 and TRBJ1-1, with no clear D. Germline assignment: CDR1 SGHDT and CDR2 YYEEEE. V lost 0 bases to trimming and J lost 0 bases, with 9 bases between them. CDR3 length: 15 residues. The CDR3 sequence is CASSLGLAVNTEAFF. The CDR3 bases are TGTGCCAGCAGCTTGGGGTTGGCGGTGAACACTGAAGCTTTCTTT.

The chain recombines TRBV30 with TRBJ2-3; a weak D match, TRBD2 (5 bases). With 2 bases removed from V and 0 bases from J, the gap between germline ends came to 12 bases. Germline V gene sequence: CDR1 GTSNPN, CDR2 SVGIG (reference sequence). The CDR3 extends over 15 amino acids. The CDR3 DNA is TGTGCCTGGAGTTTAACTAGAACTAGCACAGATACGCAGTATTTT. It yields the protein CAWSLTRTSTDTQYF.

Here the CDR3 DNA reads TGTGCCAGCAGCTCCCCGGGAAACAATGAGCAGTTCTTC. It translates to CASSSPGNNEQFF. This chain connects TRBV7-6 to TRBJ2-1, with D perhaps matching TRBD2 (5 bases). This CDR3 has 13 residues. Looked up from germline, CDR1 is SGHVS and CDR2 is FNYEAQ. Trimming removed 4 bases at V and 5 bases at J, with 9 bases between.

This chain's CDR3 is CASSGGIYSGANVLTF. CDR3 coding DNA: TGTGCCAGCAGCGGAGGGATTTACTCTGGGGCCAACGTCCTGACTTTC. The rearrangement joins TRBV9 to TRBJ2-6, with D perhaps matching TRBD2 (5 bases). CDR1 is SGDLS, CDR2 YYNGEE, per germline. The length of the CDR3 is 16 residues. V was shortened by 3 bases and J by 0 bases, with 10 bases between the two germline ends.

This chain uses TRBV6-2 or TRBV6-3 with TRBJ1-1; D remains ambiguous. V dropped 5 bases and J dropped 0 bases, with 10 bases sitting between them. The CDR3 is 14 residues long. Germline CDR1 and CDR2: MNHEY and SVGEGT. CDR3 nucleotide sequence: TGTGCCAGCAGTCTACCTGTCATGAACACTGAAGCTTTCTTT. As protein: CASSLPVMNTEAFF.

The chain combines TRBV15 with TRBJ2-7, with 8 bases matching TRBD1. Germline CDR1 and CDR2: LNHNV and YYDKDF (reference sequence). The CDR3 covers 14 residues. Unmatched junction bases numbered 6, after V lost 5 bases and J lost 3 bases. The CDR3 nucleotides are TGTGCCACCAGCCGTCGGACAGGGTACTACGAGCAGTACTTC. It translates to CATSRRTGYYEQYF.

CDR3 loop: CASMVREADYSNQPQHF. The CDR3 nucleotides are TGTGCCAGCATGGTGCGAGAGGCGGACTATAGCAATCAGCCCCAGCATTTT. The chain has TRBV2 and TRBJ1-5, with D unresolved. Trimming left V 7 bases short and J 0 bases short, with 19 bases between. Germline V lookup: CDR1 SNHLY, CDR2 FYNNEI. The CDR3 runs to 17 residues.

This clone appeared once. This chain links TRBV11-2 with TRBJ2-5; 12 nucleotides align to TRBD2. V gave up 7 bases and J gave up 1 base; unmatched junction bases: 4. This CDR3 region has 15 residues. The germline gives CDR1 SGHAT, CDR2 FQNNGV. The CDR3 DNA reads TGTGCCAGCACCCTAGCGGGGGGGCCCCAAGAGACCCAGTACTTC. Translating gives CASTLAGGPQETQYF.

This chain connects TRBV11-2 to TRBJ2-7, with a tentative D call TRBD2 (5 bases). The length of the CDR3 is 14 residues. The germline CDR1 and CDR2 sequences are SGHAT and FQNNGV. The V gene lost 1 base and the J gene lost 3 bases, with 10 bases spanning the gap. The CDR3: CASSLGPEGYEQYF. The DNA of the CDR3 is TGTGCCAGCAGCTTAGGCCCAGAGGGCTACGAGCAGTACTTC.

The chain recombines TRBV4-1 with TRBJ1-2, with D possibly being TRBD1 (5 bases). V dropped 1 base and J dropped 3 bases, with 21 bases sitting between them. This CDR3 contains 18 residues. CDR1 and CDR2 from the germline V gene are MGHRA and YSYEKL. CDR3 amino acids: CASSQVGGQGVRDYGYTF. The CDR3 DNA reads TGCGCCAGCAGCCAAGTCGGAGGGCAGGGAGTGAGAGACTATGGCTACACCTTC.

The chain recombines TRBV30 with TRBJ2-3, with D unclear. Germline V gene lookup returns CDR1 GTSNPN and CDR2 SVGIG (reference sequence). This CDR3 is 15 amino acids long. CDR3 coding DNA: TGTGCTACCCTTTGGGCCCCGACCCGCACAGATACGCAGTATTTT. It specifies CATLWAPTRTDTQYF.

This clone has a single count. This rearrangement joins TRBV20-1 to TRBJ2-3; 7 bases align to TRBD1. Per germline, CDR1 DFQATT and CDR2 SNEGSKA (reference sequence). The CDR3 is made up of 17 amino acids. After removal of 3 bases from V and 4 bases from J, the junction contained 16 bases not matched to a gene. The CDR3 reads CSASLGDRVFESDTQYF. The CDR3 region has the DNA TGCAGTGCTAGTTTGGGTGACAGGGTATTCGAGTCAGATACGCAGTATTTT.

The chain uses TRBV6-2 or TRBV6-3 and TRBJ2-5; TRBD2 is a possible D gene (5 bases). Germline V gives CDR1 MNHEY, CDR2 SVGEGT. Trimming shortened V by 4 bases and J by 4 bases, and 10 bases separated the two germline ends. The CDR3 is 13 amino acids. The CDR3 DNA sequence: TGTGCCAGCAGTTCCTGGACTCGAGAGACCCAGTACTTC. This gives the protein CASSSWTRETQYF.

The rearrangement links TRBV30 to TRBJ1-5; a possible D gene is TRBD1 (6 bases). The germline V and J ends were trimmed by 3 bases and 0 bases, with 15 bases remaining between them. This CDR3 spans 16 amino acids. Germline-derived CDR1 and CDR2 are GTSNPN and SVGIG (reference sequence). In DNA form, the CDR3 reads TGTGCCTGGAGAGCTCCCACAGGGCATAGCAATCAGCCCCAGCATTTT. Its protein is CAWRAPTGHSNQPQHF.

The chain has TRBV27 and TRBJ2-7, with 9 bases fitting TRBD1. Trimming cost V 5 bases and J 5 bases; bases outside gene matches: 13. CDR3 length: 16 residues. Germline CDR1 MNHEY, CDR2 SMNVEV (reference sequence). The DNA for the CDR3 is TGTGCCAGCAGTCTCTCTGCGGACAGGGGTTCCCACGAGCAGTACTTC. Translating gives CASSLSADRGSHEQYF.

The rearrangement uses TRBV18 and TRBJ2-5; 10 bases fit TRBD1. This CDR3 has 16 amino acids. The V gene end was trimmed by 3 bases and the J gene end by 5 bases; junction bases not matched to a gene: 9. Germline CDR1 and CDR2: KGHSH and LQKENI. This chain's CDR3 is CASSPPTGGAGETQYF. CDR3 coding DNA: TGTGCCAGCTCACCCCCGACAGGGGGCGCGGGGGAGACCCAGTACTTC.

This clone came up many times. The chain's CDR3 is CASSRTGGRFREAFF. The CDR3 bases are TGTGCCAGCAGCCGTACCGGGGGGCGCTTTAGGGAAGCTTTCTTT. This chain uses TRBV28 with TRBJ1-1; possibly TRBD1 for D (6 bases). V was trimmed by 6 bases and J by 8 bases, leaving 22 bases between them. Germline V CDR1 and CDR2: MDHEN, SYDVKM. The CDR3 extends over 15 amino acids.

The chain combines TRBV14 with TRBJ2-1; TRBD2 agrees at 10 bases. J was trimmed by 3 bases and V by 1 base; bases with no gene match: 0. This CDR3 contains 15 residues. Germline assignment: CDR1 SGHDN and CDR2 FVKESK. As DNA, the CDR3 is TGTGCCAGCAGCCAAGTAGCGGGGGGCTACAATGAGCAGTTCTTC. It specifies CASSQVAGGYNEQFF.

This rearrangement joins TRBV20-1 to TRBJ1-5; TRBD1 might be the D (6 bases). In germline, CDR1 is DFQATT, CDR2 SNEGSKA (reference sequence). CDR3 length: 14 amino acids. Trimming left V 3 bases short and J 4 bases short, with 13 bases between. CDR3: CSASPQGGNQPQHF. In DNA form, the CDR3 reads TGCAGTGCTAGTCCACAGGGAGGGAATCAGCCCCAGCATTTT.

The gene calls are TRBV24-1 and TRBJ2-1; 10 bases align to TRBD2. CDR3 length: 16 amino acids. The V and J ends lost 3 bases and 2 bases, in that order; junction bases with no gene match: 3. The germline gives CDR1 KGHDR, CDR2 SFDVKD. CDR3 nucleotide sequence: TGTGCCACCAGTGATATAGCGGGGGGCACCTACAATGAGCAGTTCTTC. This encodes CATSDIAGGTYNEQFF.

CDR3 protein: CASSQIQETQYF. Written as DNA, the CDR3 is TGTGCCAGCAGCCAAATCCAAGAGACCCAGTACTTC. V gene TRBV11-2 combines with J gene TRBJ2-5; D is unclear. Between the trimmed V and J ends, which lost 5 bases and 1 base, there was a span of 5 bases. The CDR3 contains 12 residues. Germline V lookup: CDR1 SGHAT, CDR2 FQNNGV.

The CDR3 loop reads CASPPLLVDEKLFF. As DNA, the CDR3 is TGTGCCAGCCCCCCGTTATTAGTGGATGAAAAACTGTTTTTT. The J gene is TRBJ1-4, the V gene TRBV21-1. TRBV21-1 is a pseudogene locus. The CDR3 totals 14 residues.

The chain joins TRBV28 to TRBJ2-1; 16 bases are shared with TRBD2. CDR1 is MDHEN and CDR2 is SYDVKM in the germline V gene. CDR3 size: 15 residues. V shed 8 bases and J 7 bases; nucleotides not matched to a gene: 5. The CDR3 nucleotides are TGTGCCAGCGGGACTAGCGGGGGGGCTGGGAATGAGCAGTTCTTC. Translating it yields CASGTSGGAGNEQFF.

Points on this clone: At the DNA level, this CDR3 is encoded by other sequences in the same sample as well. The chain joins TRBV20-1 to TRBJ2-3, with D hard to call. Trimming cost V 3 bases and J 0 bases, with 4 bases left between them. Germline assignment: CDR1 DFQATT and CDR2 SNEGSKA (reference sequence). The CDR3 is 12 amino acids. The CDR3, as DNA: TGCAGTGCTAGTTCTAGCACAGATACGCAGTATTTT. Translating gives CSASSSTDTQYF.

The rearrangement uses TRBV7-9 and TRBJ1-1; D call uncertain. Trimming removed 4 bases from V and 4 bases from J, with 13 bases in between. The CDR3 contains 14 residues. Germline V gives CDR1 SEHNR, CDR2 FQNEAQ (reference sequence). The CDR3 region has the DNA TGTGCCAGCAGCTCAAGTTTTGCGGGCACTGAAGCTTTCTTT. Protein product: CASSSSFAGTEAFF.